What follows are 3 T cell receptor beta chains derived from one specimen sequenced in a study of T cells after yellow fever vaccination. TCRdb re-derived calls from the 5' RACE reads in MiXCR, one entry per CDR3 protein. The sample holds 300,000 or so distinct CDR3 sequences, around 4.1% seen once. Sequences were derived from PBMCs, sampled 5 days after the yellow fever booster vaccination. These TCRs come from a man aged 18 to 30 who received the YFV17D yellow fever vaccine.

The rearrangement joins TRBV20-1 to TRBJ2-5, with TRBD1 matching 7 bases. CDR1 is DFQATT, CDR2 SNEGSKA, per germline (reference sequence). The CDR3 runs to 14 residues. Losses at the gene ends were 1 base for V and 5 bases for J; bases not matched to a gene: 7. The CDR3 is CSARVGTARETQYF. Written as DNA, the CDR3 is TGCAGTGCTAGAGTCGGGACAGCCCGGGAGACCCAGTACTTC.

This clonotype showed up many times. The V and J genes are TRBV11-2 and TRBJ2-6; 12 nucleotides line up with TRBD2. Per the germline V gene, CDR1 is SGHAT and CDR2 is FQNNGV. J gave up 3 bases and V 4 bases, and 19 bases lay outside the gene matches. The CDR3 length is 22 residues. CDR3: CASSSHARRTTSGGSGANVLTF. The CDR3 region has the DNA TGTGCCAGCAGCTCGCACGCCCGCCGAACTACTAGCGGGGGGAGTGGGGCCAACGTCCTGACTTTC.

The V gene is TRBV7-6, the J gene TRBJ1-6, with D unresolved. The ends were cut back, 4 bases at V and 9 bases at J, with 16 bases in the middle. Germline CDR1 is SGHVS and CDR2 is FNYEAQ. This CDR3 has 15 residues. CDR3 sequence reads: CASSYTGSPTSPLHF. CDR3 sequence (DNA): TGTGCCAGCAGCTATACTGGGTCCCCAACTTCACCCCTCCACTTT.